Below are 28 T cell receptor beta chains sequenced from a single sample in a study of blood T cell repertoires in COVID-19 (dated by TCRdb to about 2020). Libraries were constructed by the immunoSEQ multiplex PCR assay. TCRdb obtained this table from immuneACCESS and retained in-frame rearrangements with V and J assigned. These tables miss some clones; where compared with another copy, unresolved V genes account for less than half of the shortfall, and the remainder is unexplained. Within this sample are 300,000 to 500,000 clones, with roughly 88% of them counted one time only. In total, the top ten clones hold 0.95% to 1% of the sample. The sequencing input was PBMCs or T cells enriched from blood (not recorded which). Receptor source: a woman between 25 and 40 years old with acute COVID-19.

The rearrangement uses TRBV2 and TRBJ1-4; weak D call: TRBD1 (6 bases). Trimming took 3 bases from V and 4 from J, leaving 12 bases between them. Per the germline V gene, CDR1 is SNHLY and CDR2 is FYNNEI. The CDR3 totals 15 residues. CDR3 sequence reads: CASSDYRDNNEKLFF. CDR3 DNA sequence: TGTGCCAGCAGTGACTACAGGGATAATAATGAAAAACTGTTTTTT. The variable domain in full, with the rest retrieved from reference TRBV2 and TRBJ1-4, is EPEVTQTPSHQVTQMGQEVILRCVPISNHLYFYWYRQILGQKVEFLVSFYNNEISEKSEIFDDQFSVERPDGSNFTLKIRSTKLEDSAMYFCASSDYRDNNEKLFFGSGTQLSVL.

V gene TRBV5-4 combines with J gene TRBJ1-1; 7 bases line up with TRBD1. The junction had 8 bases not matched to a gene; V was cut back by 1 base and J by 2 bases. CDR1 and CDR2 (germline): SGHNT, YYREEE (reference sequence). The CDR3 is made up of 16 amino acids. DNA for the CDR3: TGTGCCAGCAGCTTGCGGCCGGGACAGCCCAACACTGAAGCTTTCTTT. Its translation is CASSLRPGQPNTEAFF.

V and J are TRBV6-5 and TRBJ2-7, with 11 bases lining up with TRBD2. Germline CDR1 is MNHEY and CDR2 is SVGAGI. The CDR3 totals 15 residues. V lost 5 bases and J lost 2; bases outside the gene matches: 5. The chain's CDR3 is CASSPYSGGAYEQYF. DNA of the CDR3: TGTGCCAGCAGTCCTTATAGCGGGGGGGCCTACGAGCAGTACTTC.

This clone was observed a few times. The chain has TRBV12-5 and TRBJ1-3, with unresolved D. Trimming shortened V by 5 bases and J by 0 bases, and 14 bases separated the two germline ends. This CDR3 contains 16 residues. CDR1 is LGHNT and CDR2 is FRNRAP in the germline V gene. CDR3 coding DNA: TGTGCTAGTGGTGCCCAAGGACTCCTCTCTGGAAACACCATATATTTT. Residues: CASGAQGLLSGNTIYF.

V is TRBV29-1 and J is TRBJ2-3; 8 bases line up with TRBD2. J was trimmed by 3 bases and V by 8 bases; bases with no gene match: 16. The CDR3 is made up of 16 amino acids. The germline V gene encodes CDR1 SQVTM and CDR2 ANQGSEA. CDR3 in DNA: TGCAGCACAATGCTCGGCAGCGGGGGATGGACAGATACGCAGTATTTT. Protein: CSTMLGSGGWTDTQYF.

The chain links TRBV27 to TRBJ2-7; D is possibly TRBD2 (5 bases). The V end was cut by 6 bases, the J end by 2 bases, with 11 bases between. This CDR3 has 13 amino acids. Germline-derived CDR1 and CDR2 are MNHEY and SMNVEV (reference sequence). The CDR3 spells CASSALGAYEQYF. The CDR3 coding sequence is TGTGCCAGCAGCGCACTGGGAGCCTACGAGCAGTACTTC.

The genes are TRBV29-1 and TRBJ2-7; D remains ambiguous. The CDR3 has 16 amino acids. V lost 1 base and J lost 2, with 18 bases in between. Germline-derived CDR1 and CDR2 are SQVTM and ANQGSEA. CDR3 amino acids: CSVEGGVESPPYEQYF. The CDR3 bases are TGCAGCGTTGAAGGAGGAGTGGAAAGTCCACCCTACGAGCAGTACTTC.

Note on this clone: Since no conserved phenylalanine or tryptophan closes the CDR3, a read error is the likely cause. Because the CDR3's place on the DNA is in doubt, the DNA is left out and the CDR3 is given as listed by TCRdb. The chain recombines TRBV4-1 with TRBJ2-3; the D segment call TRBD2 is taken from the table without a DNA check. The germline V gene encodes CDR1 MGHRA and CDR2 YSYEKL. The CDR3 spans 16 amino acids, including both terminal residues. The CDR3 protein is CASSPRIDSGAVARIH.

The chain uses TRBV7-8 and TRBJ2-7, with 8 nucleotides matching TRBD1. Germline CDR1 and CDR2: SGHVS and FQNEAQ. V shed 5 bases, J shed 3 bases, and the junction held 9 bases outside the gene matches. The CDR3 extends over 15 amino acids. In nucleotides, the CDR3 is TGTGCCAGCAGCCCACCGGGACAGGCGTTCTACGAGCAGTACTTC. Its translation: CASSPPGQAFYEQYF.

The V gene is TRBV12-1, the J gene TRBJ2-3; the D call TRBD2 from the table was never checked on the DNA. TRBV12-1 is deemed a pseudogene. CDR3 length: 14 amino acids. The CDR3 DNA reads as TGTGTCGGCCCGCTAGCGGGGGAGACAGATACGCAGTATTTT. Translation: CVGPLAGETDTQYF.

The chain recombines TRBV5-1 with TRBJ2-7; tentatively, D is TRBD1 (5 bases). Germline V gives CDR1 SGHRS, CDR2 YFSETQ. CDR3 length equals 13 residues. Trimming left V 3 bases short and J 3 bases short, with 10 bases between. In DNA form, the CDR3 reads TGCGCCAGCAGCTCCCAGGGATACTACGAGCAGTACTTC. Protein sequence: CASSSQGYYEQYF.

The chain recombines TRBV5-6 with TRBJ2-1; TRBD2 matches 10 bases. The V and J ends lost 2 bases and 7 bases, in that order; junction bases with no gene match: 6. The CDR3 has 15 amino acids. Per germline, CDR1 SGHDT and CDR2 YYEEEE. The CDR3 spells CASSFQRGGSNEQFF. The CDR3, as DNA: TGTGCCAGCAGCTTCCAGCGGGGGGGCTCTAATGAGCAGTTCTTC.

V is TRBV7-3 and J is TRBJ1-2, with D hard to call. V was shortened by 3 bases and J by 0 bases, with 11 bases between the two germline ends. This CDR3 region has 15 residues. Germline CDR1 SGHTA, CDR2 FQGTGA. The CDR3 DNA reads TGTGCCAGCAGCTTGGTAGGAGGTACTAACTATGGCTACACCTTC. As protein: CASSLVGGTNYGYTF.

The CDR3 is CSAQQEPGYTF. CDR3 DNA: TGCAGTGCTCAACAGGAGCCTGGCTACACCTTC. This chain joins TRBV20-1 and TRBJ1-2; TRBD1 is a possible D gene (5 bases). The V end was cut by 5 bases, the J end by 7 bases, with 11 bases between. The germline V gene has CDR1 DFQATT and CDR2 SNEGSKA (reference sequence). This CDR3 has 11 amino acids.

The chain is built from TRBV4-1 and TRBJ1-4, with 7 bases identical to TRBD1. With 2 bases clipped from V and 7 bases from J, the junction kept 4 bases outside the gene matches. The CDR3 is 14 amino acids. CDR1 and CDR2 from the germline V gene are MGHRA and YSYEKL. The CDR3 DNA sequence: TGCGCCAGCAGCCAAAACGACAGGGCTGAAAAACTGTTTTTT. Residues: CASSQNDRAEKLFF.

The chain uses TRBV3-1 (or the pseudogene TRBV3-2) and TRBJ1-5; tentatively, D is TRBD1 (6 bases). Trimming stripped 1 base from V and 6 bases from J, with 28 bases between. This CDR3 has 20 residues. Germline-derived CDR1 and CDR2 are LGHDT and YNNKEL (reference sequence). This CDR3 reads CASSQAEPGTTRGQGQPQHF. Written as DNA, the CDR3 is TGTGCCAGCAGCCAAGCCGAACCCGGGACTACCCGGGGACAAGGTCAGCCCCAGCATTTT.

The genes are TRBV4-1 and TRBJ1-2, with 8 bases fitting TRBD1. Looked up from germline, CDR1 is MGHRA and CDR2 is YSYEKL. The CDR3 runs to 15 residues. The V and J ends lost 4 bases and 4 bases, in that order; junction bases with no gene match: 8. CDR3 in amino acids: CASSLEWTGSYGYTF. For the CDR3, the DNA is TGCGCCAGCAGCCTAGAATGGACAGGGTCCTATGGCTACACCTTC.

J is TRBJ2-5 and V is TRBV24-1, with 7 positions matching TRBD1. The junction had 7 bases not matched to a gene; V was cut back by 3 bases and J by 4 bases. Germline V gene lookup returns CDR1 KGHDR and CDR2 SFDVKD. The length of the CDR3 is 15 residues. CDR3 sequence (DNA): TGTGCCACCAGTGATGCGACAGGGATGGTAGAGACCCAGTACTTC. Its translation is CATSDATGMVETQYF.

This chain joins TRBV12-3 or TRBV12-4 and TRBJ2-5, with D maybe TRBD2 (5 bases). V was clipped by 6 bases and J by 3 bases, with 11 bases between them. The CDR3 loop spans 13 amino acids. CDR3 DNA: TGTGCCAGCAGCGGGGAGAGCGAAGAGACCCAGTACTTC. This translates into CASSGESEETQYF.

The rearrangement links TRBV11-1 to TRBJ1-1; 10 bases are shared with TRBD1. Germline CDR1 SGHAT, CDR2 FQDESV (reference sequence). This CDR3 region has 15 residues. The trim removed 5 bases at V and 5 bases at J, leaving 8 bases unmatched. CDR3 amino acids: CASSPGDRGRTEAFF. CDR3 coding DNA: TGTGCCAGCAGCCCGGGGGACAGGGGAAGAACTGAAGCTTTCTTT.

This clone occurred many times. The V call is TRBV6-2 or TRBV6-3, the J call TRBJ2-3, with TRBD2 matching 12 bases. The CDR3 is 17 residues long. Germline V gene lookup returns CDR1 MNHEY and CDR2 SVGEGT. V shed 4 bases, J shed 0 bases, and the junction held 5 bases outside the gene matches. CDR3: CASSFLAGGSSTDTQYF. For the CDR3, the DNA is TGTGCCAGCAGTTTTCTAGCGGGGGGGTCTAGCACAGATACGCAGTATTTT.

J is TRBJ1-1 and V is TRBV2; 9 positions agree with TRBD1. CDR1 SNHLY and CDR2 FYNNEI come from the germline V gene. The V gene end was trimmed by 0 bases and the J gene end by 4 bases; junction bases not matched to a gene: 9. This CDR3 comprises 17 residues. The CDR3 bases are TGTGCCAGCAGTGAAGCCCGAAGTACAGGGGGCGGCACTGAAGCTTTCTTT. Translated, it gives CASSEARSTGGGTEAFF.

The chain has TRBV27 and TRBJ1-1; 7 bases map to TRBD1. This CDR3 contains 15 residues. Trimming cost V 3 bases and J 1 base; bases outside gene matches: 5. Germline V gene sequence: CDR1 MNHEY, CDR2 SMNVEV (reference sequence). The CDR3 protein is CASSFPDRANTEAFF. The CDR3 region has the DNA TGTGCCAGCAGTTTTCCCGACAGGGCGAACACTGAAGCTTTCTTT.

This chain uses TRBV6-5 with TRBJ1-1; D is undetermined. CDR1 is MNHEY, CDR2 SVGAGI, per germline. V was pared by 5 bases and J by 6 bases, with 19 bases between. The CDR3 totals 15 residues. CDR3 nucleotides: TGTGCCAGCAGTCCCTGGGCCTTGCGTACGTCTGAAGCTTTCTTT. Translating it yields CASSPWALRTSEAFF.

This sequence joins TRBV24-1 and TRBJ1-5, with TRBD1 matching over 10 bases. Per the germline V gene, CDR1 is KGHDR and CDR2 is SFDVKD. Unmatched junction bases numbered 8, after V lost 3 bases and J lost 7 bases. The CDR3 spans 16 residues. CDR3 in DNA: TGTGCCACCAGTGATAATCGACAGGGGGCTACACAGCCCCAGCATTTT. Its translation is CATSDNRQGATQPQHF.

V is TRBV10-2 and J is TRBJ1-1, with D perhaps TRBD1 (6 bases). This CDR3 is 13 amino acids long. Germline V CDR1 and CDR2: WSHSY, SAAADI. V was cut by 3 bases and J by 11 bases, with 16 bases left in between. The CDR3: CASSDNRAAEAFF. CDR3 DNA sequence: TGCGCCAGCAGTGATAACAGGGCCGCGGAGGCTTTCTTT.

Regarding this clone: Relative to the germline gene, one junction end is altered; a read error may explain this. J is TRBJ1-1 and V is TRBV30; D gene uncertain. Per germline, CDR1 GTSNPN and CDR2 SVGIG (reference sequence). The CDR3 is 14 residues long. CDR3 residues: CAWRRGLGNNEAFF. The CDR3 nucleotides are TGTGCCTGGAGACGAGGGCTGGGGAACAATGAAGCTTTCTTT.

The rearrangement uses TRBV27 and TRBJ1-1; a weak D match, TRBD1 (5 bases). Germline-derived CDR1 and CDR2 are MNHEY and SMNVEV (reference sequence). Trimming left V 6 bases short and J 2 bases short, with 13 bases between. This CDR3 has 14 residues. CDR3 loop: CASRGAGYNTEAFF. The CDR3 bases are TGTGCCAGCAGAGGGGCGGGGTATAACACTGAAGCTTTCTTT.